The 5 T cell receptor beta chains below all came from one sample that was sequenced in a study of shared clonotypes between healthy human individuals. It was CD45RO-negative cells, positively selected for CCR7, that made up naive CD8 cells, with terminally differentiated effector memory CD45RA+ cells excluded. TCRdb's copy holds only in-frame clones and misses some; the assay was immunoSEQ multiplex PCR. The data hold some 2.1 million clones, with around 96% observed a single time. The specimen was naive CD8+ T cells sorted from blood. These receptor sequences come from a man between 18 and 29 years old in good health.

The rearrangement joins TRBV12-5 to TRBJ2-7; D gene ambiguous. The germline V gene encodes CDR1 LGHNT and CDR2 FRNRAP. The CDR3 covers 13 residues. Deletions cut 1 base from V and 3 bases from J, with 7 bases between. The CDR3 DNA is TGTGCTAGTGGTTTGGGGGTCTACTACGAGCAGTACTTC. Amino acid sequence: CASGLGVYYEQYF.

This chain uses TRBV5-4 with TRBJ1-1, with a possible D match to TRBD1 (6 bases). Germline CDR1 is SGHNT and CDR2 is YYREEE (reference sequence). CDR3 length: 12 residues. V was clipped by 1 base and J by 5 bases, with 6 bases between them. The CDR3 protein is CASSLTGTEAFF. In DNA, the CDR3 is TGTGCCAGCAGCTTGACAGGGACTGAAGCTTTCTTT.

This clone was recorded only once. The V gene is TRBV7-2, the J gene TRBJ2-2; 13 nucleotides match TRBD2. In germline, CDR1 is SGHTA, CDR2 FQGNSA. The CDR3 extends over 16 amino acids. The ends lost 4 bases at V and 7 bases at J; junction bases unmatched: 6. This CDR3 is CASSSRTSGRGGELFF. The CDR3 DNA follows: TGTGCCAGCAGCTCCCGGACTAGCGGGAGAGGCGGGGAGCTGTTTTTT. Together with reference TRBV7-2 and TRBJ2-2, the CDR3 gives the full variable domain: GAGVSQSPSNKVTEKGKDVELRCDPISGHTALYWYRQSLGQGLEFLIYFQGNSAPDKSGLPSDRFSAERTGGSVSTLTIQRTQQEDSAVYLCASSSRTSGRGGELFFGEGSRLTVL.

Only one count was recorded for this clone. V gene TRBV10-1 combines with J gene TRBJ2-2; TRBD1 might be the D (5 bases). The CDR3 totals 14 residues. Trimming removed 5 bases from V and 5 bases from J, with 12 bases in between. Germline V gives CDR1 WNHNN, CDR2 SYGVQD (reference sequence). CDR3 coding DNA: TGCGCCAGCAGTCAGGGCTTCGGGACCGGGGAGCTGTTTTTT. It yields the protein CASSQGFGTGELFF.

The chain couples TRBV4-1 to TRBJ2-5; possible D gene TRBD1, 5 bases. V dropped 1 base and J dropped 1 base, with 19 bases sitting between them. Looked up from germline, CDR1 is MGHRA and CDR2 is YSYEKL. The CDR3 runs to 18 residues. The CDR3 is CASSQVGAPVLSQETQYF. The CDR3, as DNA: TGCGCCAGCAGCCAAGTTGGGGCCCCTGTGTTGTCCCAAGAGACCCAGTACTTC.